Presented here are 10 T cell receptor beta chains from one specimen sequenced in a study of blood T cells in healthy people across ages. A second about 6 to 12 cycle PCR used barcoded and J-beta primers. TCRdb re-called the 5' RACE reads through MiXCR, storing one row per CDR3 protein. This sample has about 1.8 million distinct CDR3 sequences; around half occur once, and the top ten carry 2.1%. Sequences were obtained from blood. Receptor source: a woman aged 35 to 49 in good health.

This rearrangement joins TRBV19 to TRBJ2-1, with 11 bases aligning to TRBD1. The CDR3 is 17 residues long. Trimming cost V 3 bases and J 7 bases; bases outside gene matches: 11. Germline V gene lookup returns CDR1 LNHDA and CDR2 SQIVND (reference sequence). CDR3 nucleotides: TGTGCCAGTAGTATTGGTCGGACCGGGACAGGGGGTAATGAGCAGTTCTTC. Translation gives CASSIGRTGTGGNEQFF.

The chain uses TRBV29-1 and TRBJ1-2; TRBD1 aligns across 7 bases. The CDR3 runs 12 residues. Germline V gene lookup returns CDR1 SQVTM and CDR2 ANQGSEA. Trimming took 5 bases from V and 4 from J; bases not matched to a gene: 4. The CDR3 sequence is CSVSQGSYGYTF. The CDR3 bases are TGCAGCGTTTCACAGGGGAGCTATGGCTACACCTTC.

The chain is built from TRBV15 and TRBJ2-7; 12 nucleotides agree with TRBD1. The CDR3 runs 13 residues. CDR1 and CDR2 (germline): LNHNV, YYDKDF (reference sequence). The trim removed 9 bases at V and 6 bases at J, leaving 6 bases unmatched. The CDR3 is CATRGQGAGEQYF. DNA for the CDR3: TGTGCCACAAGGGGACAGGGGGCAGGCGAGCAGTACTTC. Combining the CDR3 with reference TRBV15 and TRBJ2-7 gives the whole variable domain DAMVIQNPRYQVTQFGKPVTLSCSQTLNHNVMYWYQQKSSQAPKLLFHYYDKDFNNEADTPDNFQSRRPNTSFCFLDIRSPGLGDTAMYLCATRGQGAGEQYFGPGTRLTVT.

This clonotype was seen a handful of times. The V and J genes are TRBV6-2 or TRBV6-3 and TRBJ2-1; D perhaps matches TRBD1 (7 bases). Germline CDR1 is MNHEY and CDR2 is SVGEGT. The CDR3 runs to 14 residues. V lost 5 bases and J lost 9, with 17 bases in between. CDR3 nucleotides: TGTGCCAGCAGTCAGCCAGGGGGGCGGGGTGAGCAGTTCTTC. Amino acids: CASSQPGGRGEQFF.

The chain employs TRBV20-1 and TRBJ2-1; D may match TRBD1 or TRBD2 (5 bases each). The CDR3 sequence is 11 residues long. From germline, CDR1 is DFQATT and CDR2 SNEGSKA (reference sequence). V shed 3 bases and J shed 8 bases, with 8 bases lying between them. The CDR3 coding sequence is TGCAGTGCTAGCAGGGACCATGAGCAGTTCTTC. It codes for CSASRDHEQFF.

This clonotype was picked up a small number of times. The rearrangement joins TRBV20-1 to TRBJ2-5, with D possibly TRBD1 on 5 matching bases. The J call is doubtful: the DNA matches TRBJ2-7 better. The CDR3 contains 13 residues. Germline lookup yields CDR1 DFQATT and CDR2 SNEGSKA (reference sequence). DNA of the CDR3: TGCAGTGCTAGAGATCCTACAGGAACCGAGCAGTACTTC. Translating it yields CSARDPTGTEQYF.

The chain recombines TRBV20-1 with TRBJ1-6, with TRBD1 matching over 7 bases. Germline CDR1 reads DFQATT; CDR2 reads SNEGSKA (reference sequence). There are 18 residues in the CDR3. J lost 7 bases, V lost 3 bases, and 18 bases had no gene match. The CDR3 loop reads CSASRDRQGTPSNSPLHF. As DNA, the CDR3 is TGCAGTGCTAGCCGGGACCGACAGGGTACCCCCTCGAATTCACCCCTCCACTTT.

The chain uses TRBV4-2 and TRBJ1-5; TRBD1 aligns across 8 bases. CDR3 length: 16 residues. Per germline, CDR1 LGHNA and CDR2 YNFKEQ. Trimming cost V 0 bases and J 3 bases; bases outside gene matches: 4. The CDR3 protein is CASSQDTQGVNQPQHF. In DNA, the CDR3 is TGTGCCAGCAGCCAAGATACACAGGGGGTCAATCAGCCCCAGCATTTT.

The V call is TRBV4-1, the J call TRBJ1-4, with 9 bases that match TRBD1. Germline CDR1 MGHRA, CDR2 YSYEKL. The CDR3 extends over 14 amino acids. Trimming removed 5 bases from V and 4 bases from J; junction bases left unmatched: 2. The CDR3 DNA is TGCGCCAGCAGCAAGGGACAGGGTAATGAAAAACTGTTTTTT. As protein: CASSKGQGNEKLFF.

This clonotype was seen more than once but under ten times. The chain combines TRBV4-3 with TRBJ2-5, with D tentatively TRBD2 (7 bases). V was trimmed by 2 bases and J by 0 bases, leaving 13 bases between them. Germline loops: CDR1 LGHNA, CDR2 YSLEER. The CDR3 has 16 amino acids. This chain's CDR3 is CASSQRGGHYQETQYF. DNA of the CDR3: TGCGCCAGCAGCCAAAGGGGGGGACACTACCAAGAGACCCAGTACTTC.